This passage covers 25 T cell receptor beta chains from one sample sequenced in a study of shared clonotypes between healthy human individuals. Produced via immunoSEQ multiplex PCR; TCRdb's table is partial and in-frame only. The sample carries 1 million to 1.2 million clones, 70% to 80% recorded once. What was sequenced was memory CD4+ T cells from PBMCs. Subset meaning: CD45RA-negative fraction. These receptors came from a man younger than 35 in good health. Some clones in this sample may be carry-over from other donors' samples.

The chain recombines TRBV7-9 with TRBJ2-3; D is unclear. The CDR3 loop spans 15 amino acids. Per the germline V gene, CDR1 is SEHNR and CDR2 is FQNEAQ (reference sequence). The V and J ends lost 5 bases and 2 bases respectively, with 14 bases between them. DNA for the CDR3: TGTGCCAGCAGCCAAGTACCGAGAGACACAGATACGCAGTATTTT. Its translation: CASSQVPRDTDTQYF.

The chain carries TRBV18 and TRBJ1-3; D ambiguous. The CDR3 is 17 residues long. The germline V gene has CDR1 KGHSH and CDR2 LQKENI. V lost 2 bases and J lost 4, with 18 bases in between. In DNA, the CDR3 is TGTGCCAGCTCACCAAGGCGCCCCCCAAGCCCCGGAAACACCATATATTTT. Its translation is CASSPRRPPSPGNTIYF.

The chain employs TRBV14 and TRBJ2-5, with D possibly TRBD2 on 6 matching bases. Trimming took 4 bases from V and 5 from J, leaving 23 bases between them. This CDR3 is 17 amino acids long. The germline V gene has CDR1 SGHDN and CDR2 FVKESK. DNA of the CDR3: TGTGCCAGCAGCCCCCATCTCAGCGGGCCTAAGAGGGAGACCCAGTACTTC. It encodes CASSPHLSGPKRETQYF. Based on the CDR3 plus reference TRBV14 and TRBJ2-5, the full variable domain is EAGVTQFPSHSVIEKGQTVTLRCDPISGHDNLYWYRRVMGKEIKFLLHFVKESKQDESGMPNNRFLAERTGGTYSTLKVQPAELEDSGVYFCASSPHLSGPKRETQYFGPGTRLLVL.

The rearrangement joins TRBV29-1 to TRBJ2-5; 11 nucleotides line up with TRBD1. The CDR3 sequence is 15 residues long. Per germline, CDR1 SQVTM and CDR2 ANQGSEA. V lost 4 bases and J lost 5; bases outside the gene matches: 9. This chain's CDR3 is CSVAGQGALRETQYF. The CDR3 bases are TGCAGCGTTGCAGGACAGGGGGCCCTCCGGGAGACCCAGTACTTC.

This clone was seen repeatedly, ten times or more. This chain links TRBV6-6 with TRBJ1-2, with a possible D match to TRBD1 (5 bases). Germline CDR1 reads MNHNY; CDR2 reads SVGAGI (reference sequence). This CDR3 has 14 residues. V dropped 5 bases and J dropped 8 bases, with 18 bases sitting between them. Written as DNA, the CDR3 is TGTGCCAGCAGTGACACGTTTCGGGGGGAGGGCTACACCTTC. This codes for CASSDTFRGEGYTF.

This clone has only one observation. The rearrangement joins TRBV9 to TRBJ2-7, with a possible D match to TRBD1 (6 bases). Trimming cost V 0 bases and J 2 bases, with 12 bases left between them. The CDR3 has 15 amino acids. CDR1 and CDR2 (germline): SGDLS, YYNGEE. The chain's CDR3 is CASSVGGRGPYEQYF. Here the CDR3 DNA reads TGTGCCAGCAGCGTAGGGGGCAGGGGACCCTACGAGCAGTACTTC.

This sequence joins TRBV27 and TRBJ1-3; no clear D. The ends were cut back, 5 bases at V and 0 bases at J, with 8 bases in the middle. The CDR3 runs to 14 residues. CDR1 is MNHEY, CDR2 SMNVEV, per germline (reference sequence). The CDR3 is CASSGRNSGNTIYF. CDR3 DNA: TGTGCCAGCAGTGGCAGGAACTCTGGAAACACCATATATTTT.

This clone was detected once. V is TRBV5-1 and J is TRBJ2-7, with a weak D call TRBD1 (6 bases). There are 15 residues in the CDR3. V was shortened by 0 bases and J by 2 bases, with 12 bases between the two germline ends. Germline CDR1 and CDR2: SGHRS and YFSETQ. CDR3 DNA sequence: TGCGCCAGCAGCTTGGCAGGGACAAGGACCTACGAGCAGTACTTC. Amino acid sequence: CASSLAGTRTYEQYF.

The chain is built from TRBV5-1 and TRBJ2-3, with D possibly TRBD1 on 5 matching bases. The CDR3 length is 14 residues. Trimming shortened V by 0 bases and J by 2 bases, and 7 bases separated the two germline ends. CDR1 is SGHRS, CDR2 YFSETQ, per germline. For the CDR3, the DNA is TGCGCCAGCAGCTTGGAAGGGGTCACAGATACGCAGTATTTT. Its translation: CASSLEGVTDTQYF.

The chain is built from TRBV5-6 and TRBJ2-7, with D perhaps assigned TRBD1 or TRBD2 (5 bases each). Germline loops: CDR1 SGHDT, CDR2 YYEEEE. The CDR3 extends over 15 amino acids. Trimming stripped 1 base from V and 5 bases from J, with 16 bases between. CDR3 bases: TGTGCCAGCAGCTTGCTCTCTGAGGGGTCCGACGAGCAGTACTTC. It specifies CASSLLSEGSDEQYF.

The chain is built from TRBV15 and TRBJ2-7; 11 bases align to TRBD1. The CDR3 has 20 amino acids. Germline-derived CDR1 and CDR2 are LNHNV and YYDKDF (reference sequence). J gave up 5 bases and V 2 bases, and 20 bases lay outside the gene matches. The CDR3 sequence: CATSRSLILDRGHPSDEQYF. Here the CDR3 DNA reads TGTGCCACCAGCAGATCCCTGATATTGGACAGGGGGCACCCTAGCGACGAGCAGTACTTC.

The chain recombines TRBV7-2 with TRBJ2-6; 9 nucleotides agree with TRBD1. This CDR3 comprises 17 residues. The ends lost 6 bases at V and 0 bases at J; junction bases unmatched: 6. Germline CDR1 reads SGHTA; CDR2 reads FQGNSA. The CDR3 nucleotides are TGTGCCAGCAGACCTGGACAGGGGTACTCTGGGGCCAACGTCCTGACTTTC. It translates to CASRPGQGYSGANVLTF.

J is TRBJ2-2 and V is TRBV7-3; D perhaps matches TRBD2 (6 bases). CDR3 length equals 15 residues. V dropped 3 bases and J dropped 0 bases, with 8 bases sitting between them. Germline loops: CDR1 SGHTA, CDR2 FQGTGA. CDR3 coding DNA: TGTGCCAGCAGCTTGGGGACTCCGAACACCGGGGAGCTGTTTTTT. Amino acids: CASSLGTPNTGELFF. The full variable domain, rest sourced from reference TRBV7-3 and TRBJ2-2, is GAGVSQTPSNKVTEKGKYVELRCDPISGHTALYWYRQSLGQGPEFLIYFQGTGAADDSGLPNDRFFAVRPEGSVSTLKIQRTERGDSAVYLCASSLGTPNTGELFFGEGSRLTVL.

Regarding this clone: This likely stems from a read error, as it lies one base from a far larger clone. The chain employs TRBV11-2 and TRBJ1-2; D perhaps matches TRBD1 (5 bases). V was shortened by 5 bases and J by 5 bases, with 6 bases between the two germline ends. CDR3 size: 11 residues. Germline CDR1 is SGHAT and CDR2 is FQNNGV. The CDR3 DNA sequence: TGTGCCAGCAGCCCAGGGTATGGCTACACCTTC. Translated: CASSPGYGYTF.

A note on this clone: One base separates it from a far larger clone, so it is likely a read error. Within the sample, other DNA sequences also encode this same CDR3. The chain recombines TRBV6-5 with TRBJ1-5, with D uncertain. The germline V and J ends were trimmed by 6 bases and 0 bases, with 6 bases remaining between them. The CDR3 runs to 13 residues. Germline values: CDR1 MNHEY, CDR2 SVGAGI. The CDR3 here is CASSRNSNQPQHF. As DNA, the CDR3 is TGTGCCAGCAGCCGGAATAGCAATCAGCCCCAGCATTTT.

This sequence joins TRBV19 and TRBJ2-7; 7 bases are shared with TRBD2. Germline V gene lookup returns CDR1 LNHDA and CDR2 SQIVND (reference sequence). The J segment lost 6 bases and the V segment lost 6 bases, leaving 17 bases of the junction unmatched. The CDR3 extends over 16 amino acids. Written as DNA, the CDR3 is TGTGCCAGTAGCTCCCTTCGGGGGGAAGGGCGGTTCGAGCAGTACTTC. Encoded protein: CASSSLRGEGRFEQYF.

In regard to this clone: The same CDR3 is also encoded by other DNA sequences in this sample. The chain carries TRBV7-9 and TRBJ1-3; D is ambiguous. V was cut by 1 base and J by 1 base, with 5 bases left in between. The germline gives CDR1 SEHNR, CDR2 FQNEAQ (reference sequence). The CDR3 is 14 amino acids. The DNA for the CDR3 is TGTGCCAGCAGCTTAGGGTTGTCTGGAAACACCATATATTTT. Translation gives CASSLGLSGNTIYF.

The CDR3 bases are TGTGCCAGCAGCCCCGCCCCAGCGGGAGTTTTTGAGACCCAGTACTTC. Translation gives CASSPAPAGVFETQYF. The rearrangement links TRBV28 to TRBJ2-5; TRBD2 matches at 8 bases. There are 16 residues in the CDR3. CDR1 is MDHEN and CDR2 is SYDVKM in the germline V gene. J was trimmed by 5 bases and V by 6 bases; bases with no gene match: 14.

This chain uses TRBV7-2 with TRBJ2-7; TRBD2 is a possible D gene (6 bases). This CDR3 comprises 15 residues. From germline, CDR1 is SGHTA and CDR2 FQGNSA. V lost 1 base, J lost 2 bases, and 12 bases lay in between. CDR3 sequence reads: CASSLGRAATYEQYF. The CDR3 DNA follows: TGTGCCAGCAGCTTAGGGAGGGCAGCCACCTACGAGCAGTACTTC.

This chain joins TRBV6-5 and TRBJ2-7; 9 nucleotides align to TRBD2. Per germline, CDR1 MNHEY and CDR2 SVGAGI. The length of the CDR3 is 14 residues. The V gene end was trimmed by 6 bases and the J gene end by 1 base; junction bases not matched to a gene: 4. Here the CDR3 DNA reads TGTGCCAGCAGAAGACTAGCGGTGTCCTACGAGCAGTACTTC. Translation gives CASRRLAVSYEQYF.

The chain is built from TRBV28 and TRBJ2-1; TRBD2 matches at 7 bases. V shed 2 bases and J 5 bases; nucleotides not matched to a gene: 9. CDR3 length equals 16 residues. The germline V gene encodes CDR1 MDHEN and CDR2 SYDVKM. Here the CDR3 reads CASSLRSLAANNEQFF. In DNA form, the CDR3 reads TGTGCCAGCAGTTTAAGGTCTCTAGCGGCAAACAATGAGCAGTTCTTC.

The V gene is TRBV7-9, the J gene TRBJ2-5; D could derive from TRBD1 or TRBD2 (5 bases each). Trimming removed 7 bases from V and 4 bases from J, with 13 bases in between. Germline lookup yields CDR1 SEHNR and CDR2 FQNEAQ (reference sequence). The CDR3 totals 13 residues. This chain's CDR3 is CASIQPGAETQYF. The CDR3 DNA is TGTGCCAGCATCCAACCCGGGGCAGAGACCCAGTACTTC.

This clone was recorded only once. This chain uses TRBV29-1 with TRBJ2-7, with 9 bases fitting TRBD1. Per the germline V gene, CDR1 is SQVTM and CDR2 is ANQGSEA. The CDR3 is made up of 12 amino acids. V was clipped by 5 bases and J by 7 bases; unmatched bases: 6. The DNA of the CDR3 is TGCAGCGTTTCGGACAGGGGTCGTGAGCAGTACTTC. As protein: CSVSDRGREQYF.

The chain couples TRBV5-6 to TRBJ2-5; unclear D gene. The CDR3 has 16 amino acids. In germline, CDR1 is SGHDT, CDR2 YYEEEE. Between the trimmed V and J ends, which lost 3 bases and 0 bases, there was a span of 15 bases. The CDR3 DNA reads as TGTGCCAGCAGCTGGAGACAAAACCTGTACCAAGAGACCCAGTACTTC. Its translation: CASSWRQNLYQETQYF.

This sequence joins TRBV5-1 and TRBJ2-7, with TRBD1 matching over 9 bases. Germline CDR1 is SGHRS and CDR2 is YFSETQ. The CDR3 totals 15 residues. J gave up 0 bases and V 4 bases, and 5 bases lay outside the gene matches. The CDR3 loop is CASSLGQGFSYEQYF. Written as DNA, the CDR3 is TGCGCCAGCAGCCTGGGACAGGGATTCTCCTACGAGCAGTACTTC. Looking up the rest from reference TRBV5-1 and TRBJ2-7 gives the full variable domain: KAGVTQTPRYLIKTRGQQVTLSCSPISGHRSVSWYQQTPGQGLQFLFEYFSETQRNKGNFPGRFSGRQFSNSRSEMNVSTLELGDSALYLCASSLGQGFSYEQYFGPGTRLTVT.